This TCR beta chain was found in a study of cytomegalovirus exposure and HLA in healthy donors. Study outcomes and limitations: In the roughly 130 validation repertoires, a later analysis found that first-cohort TCR clusters tended to co-occur. Associated with cytomegalovirus, according to the listing, were 150 to 200 TCR beta chains. Across donors, most TCRs were seen rarely, yet some public ones were widespread.

Per the germline V gene, CDR1 is SGDLS and CDR2 is YYNGEE. This CDR3 region has 15 residues. V lost 4 bases, J lost 7 bases, and 21 bases lay in between. Details on this clone: What it recognizes is unknown.

Clones were read by immunoSEQ multiplex PCR, and TCRdb kept only the in-frame ones, dropping some. The sample contains 95,000 to 150,000 clones, roughly 93% of which appear only once. The donors belonged to the roughly 110-subject validation cohort, separate from the roughly 670-subject first cohort. The chain uses TRBV9 and TRBJ2-7; tentative D call: TRBD1 (7 bases). Sequences were obtained from PBMCs. This receptor was identified in a young woman in good health and CMV-seronegative. In nucleotides, the CDR3 is TGTGCCAGCAGCTCCCCTGAGGAGGGGGCGCGTGAGCAGTACTTC. This encodes CASSSPEEGAREQYF.